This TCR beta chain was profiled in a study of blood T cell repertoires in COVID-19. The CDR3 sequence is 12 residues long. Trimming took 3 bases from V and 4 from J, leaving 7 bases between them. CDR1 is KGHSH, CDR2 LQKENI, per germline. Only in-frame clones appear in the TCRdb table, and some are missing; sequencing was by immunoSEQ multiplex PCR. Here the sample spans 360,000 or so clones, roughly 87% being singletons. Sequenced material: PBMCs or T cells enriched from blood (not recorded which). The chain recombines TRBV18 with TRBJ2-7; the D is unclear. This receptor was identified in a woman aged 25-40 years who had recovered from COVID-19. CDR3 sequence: CASSPAGYEQYF. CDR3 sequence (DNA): TGTGCCAGCTCACCGGCCGGGTACGAGCAGTACTTC. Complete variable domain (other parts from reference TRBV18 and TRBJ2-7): NAGVMQNPRHLVRRRGQEARLRCSPMKGHSHVYWYRQLPEEGLKFMVYLQKENIIDESGMPKERFSAEFPKEGPSILRIQQVVRGDSAAYFCASSPAGYEQYFGPGTRLTVT.